The 25 T cell receptor beta chains below were found in one sample sequenced in a study of blood T cell repertoires in COVID-19 (dated by TCRdb to 2020 to 2022). The library came from the immunoSEQ multiplex PCR assay. This is the immuneACCESS table as TCRdb keeps it, with only in-frame sequences that have V and J called. A part of the clones is gone; compared with another copy, unresolved V genes explain less than half, and the rest is unexplained. For this sample the table gives 350,000 to 500,000 clones, of which about 88% were detected only once. Clones ranked in the top ten supply 1.4% of the sample. Sequencing was carried out using PBMCs or T cells enriched from blood (not recorded which). All receptors come from a woman between 18 and 29 years old who had been exposed to COVID-19.

V and J are TRBV7-9 and TRBJ1-5, with a weak D call TRBD1 (6 bases). Trimming stripped 6 bases from V and 5 bases from J, with 17 bases between. The CDR3 totals 15 residues. Germline CDR1 SEHNR, CDR2 FQNEAQ (reference sequence). The CDR3 here is CASSSTGLVDQPQHF. The CDR3 bases are TGTGCCAGCAGTTCTACAGGGTTGGTCGATCAGCCCCAGCATTTT.

The chain carries TRBV5-4 and TRBJ1-2, with a tentative D call TRBD1 (5 bases). V was cut by 0 bases and J by 6 bases, with 9 bases left in between. The germline V gene encodes CDR1 SGHNT and CDR2 YYREEE (reference sequence). CDR3 length equals 13 residues. The CDR3 reads CASSLVGVNGYTF. The CDR3 nucleotides read TGTGCCAGCAGCTTGGTAGGGGTGAATGGCTACACCTTC. Full variable domain (rest looked up from reference TRBV5-4 and TRBJ1-2): ETGVTQSPTHLIKTRGQQVTLRCSSQSGHNTVSWYQQALGQGPQFIFQYYREEENGRGNFPPRFSGLQFPNYSSELNVNALELDDSALYLCASSLVGVNGYTFGSGTRLTVV.

This clone has just one count. The chain is built from TRBV28 and TRBJ1-5, with 8 bases identical to TRBD1. Germline values: CDR1 MDHEN, CDR2 SYDVKM. This CDR3 spans 17 amino acids. V trimming: 6 bases; J trimming: 2 bases; junction bases outside the gene matches: 12. The CDR3 bases are TGTGCCAGCAGCTTGGACAGGGCGGCTTTTCGCAATCAGCCCCAGCATTTT. It translates to CASSLDRAAFRNQPQHF.

The V and J genes are TRBV19 and TRBJ2-3; 10 bases fit TRBD2. CDR3 size: 16 residues. Germline V gene data show CDR1 as LNHDA and CDR2 as SQIVND (reference sequence). The ends lost 3 bases at V and 0 bases at J; junction bases unmatched: 3. CDR3 in amino acids: CASSIGLAVSTDTQYF. DNA of the CDR3: TGTGCCAGTAGTATCGGACTAGCGGTTAGCACAGATACGCAGTATTTT.

The chain is built from TRBV20-1 and TRBJ2-4; 8 nucleotides line up with TRBD1. The CDR3 totals 16 residues. V was pared by 3 bases and J by 8 bases, with 15 bases of the junction left unmatched. Germline-derived CDR1 and CDR2 are DFQATT and SNEGSKA (reference sequence). The DNA of the CDR3 is TGCAGTGCTAGTGTAGGACAGGGCCATATGAGGGACATTCAGTACTTC. Translation gives CSASVGQGHMRDIQYF.

This chain connects TRBV18 to TRBJ1-4; 7 bases fit TRBD1. J lost 8 bases, V lost 0 bases, and 12 bases had no gene match. Germline V CDR1 and CDR2: KGHSH, LQKENI. The CDR3 length is 17 residues. CDR3 sequence (DNA): TGTGCCAGCTCACCACCTAGGACAGGCCCACGGGAGGAAAAACTGTTTTTT. Residues: CASSPPRTGPREEKLFF.

The V gene is TRBV24-1, the J gene TRBJ1-5, with D unclear. Looked up from germline, CDR1 is KGHDR and CDR2 is SFDVKD. This CDR3 is 13 amino acids long. Trimming cost V 5 bases and J 0 bases, with 4 bases left between them. The CDR3 coding sequence is TGTGCCACCAGTGGAGTTAGCAATCAGCCCCAGCATTTT. Protein: CATSGVSNQPQHF.

The CDR3 sequence: CSASPLAGGWNEQFF. CDR3 DNA sequence: TGCAGTGCTAGTCCTCTAGCGGGAGGGTGGAATGAGCAGTTCTTC. This sequence joins TRBV20-1 and TRBJ2-1; 12 nucleotides line up with TRBD2. The V segment lost 3 bases and the J segment 7 bases; nucleotides outside the gene matches: 7. The germline gives CDR1 DFQATT, CDR2 SNEGSKA (reference sequence). The CDR3 is 15 residues long.

The V gene is TRBV25-1, the J gene TRBJ2-3; 11 nucleotides agree with TRBD1. The CDR3 has 18 amino acids. V was pared by 5 bases and J by 0 bases, with 10 bases of the junction left unmatched. Germline CDR1 reads MGHDK; CDR2 reads SYGVNS. Here the CDR3 reads CASSPGTGGTTSTDTQYF. CDR3 in DNA: TGTGCCAGCAGTCCCGGGACAGGGGGGACTACTAGCACAGATACGCAGTATTTT.

The chain joins TRBV6-5 to TRBJ1-5, with no clear D. The V gene's germline CDR1 is MNHEY and CDR2 SVGAGI. The ends were cut back, 8 bases at V and 0 bases at J, with 5 bases in the middle. This CDR3 spans 12 amino acids. The chain's CDR3 is CASGPSNQPQHF. In nucleotides, the CDR3 is TGTGCCAGCGGGCCTAGCAATCAGCCCCAGCATTTT.

In this sample, this clone turned up a few times. The chain combines TRBV4-1 with TRBJ2-7; TRBD2 aligns across 8 bases. Germline CDR1 is MGHRA and CDR2 is YSYEKL. Trimming took 4 bases from V and 0 from J; bases not matched to a gene: 8. CDR3 size: 16 residues. CDR3: CASSLGPSGSSYEQYF. For the CDR3, the DNA is TGCGCCAGCAGCCTCGGGCCTAGCGGGTCCTCCTACGAGCAGTACTTC.

This clone was seen once. The rearrangement uses TRBV9 and TRBJ2-3, with 10 bases that match TRBD2. This CDR3 spans 15 amino acids. Germline CDR1 reads SGDLS; CDR2 reads YYNGEE. V gave up 0 bases and J gave up 7 bases; unmatched junction bases: 5. The CDR3 is CASSVGLAGDNTQYF. Written as DNA, the CDR3 is TGTGCCAGCAGCGTAGGGCTAGCGGGGGATAATACGCAGTATTTT.

The count of this clone is one. The chain uses TRBV27 and TRBJ2-7; TRBD2 matches 11 bases. This CDR3 spans 15 amino acids. Losses at the gene ends were 5 bases for V and 2 bases for J; bases not matched to a gene: 5. The V gene's germline CDR1 is MNHEY and CDR2 SMNVEV (reference sequence). For the CDR3, the DNA is TGTGCCAGCAGTCAGGGACTAGCGGAGGCCTACGAGCAGTACTTC. This gives the protein CASSQGLAEAYEQYF.

The chain recombines TRBV6-6 with TRBJ1-6, with D unresolved. Germline CDR1 is MNHNY and CDR2 is SVGAGI (reference sequence). V was shortened by 4 bases and J by 1 base, with 11 bases between the two germline ends. The CDR3 has 16 residues. The CDR3 nucleotides read TGTGCCAGCAGTTCCCCCTTTTTGTCCTATAATTCACCCCTCCACTTT. Its protein is CASSSPFLSYNSPLHF.

Turning to this clone: Different DNA sequences within this sample yield the same CDR3. V and J are TRBV28 and TRBJ1-1; no firm D call. Germline V gives CDR1 MDHEN, CDR2 SYDVKM. The CDR3 consists of 11 residues. Trimming took 5 bases from V and 5 from J, leaving 6 bases between them. The CDR3 loop is CASSPGTEAFF. CDR3 DNA sequence: TGTGCCAGCAGTCCCGGTACTGAAGCTTTCTTT.

The chain has TRBV10-3 and TRBJ1-3, with a weak D call TRBD1 (5 bases). Germline V gene lookup returns CDR1 ENHRY and CDR2 SYGVKD. The CDR3 is 15 residues long. Between the trimmed V and J ends, which lost 4 bases and 0 bases, there was a span of 10 bases. This CDR3 is CAISGGESSGNTIYF. CDR3 nucleotide sequence: TGTGCCATCAGTGGGGGGGAGAGCTCTGGAAACACCATATATTTT.

This clone was recorded a few times. The V call is TRBV13, the J call TRBJ1-5; D possibly corresponds to TRBD1 (5 bases). The V and J ends lost 0 bases and 8 bases respectively, with 11 bases between them. The CDR3 totals 14 residues. The germline V gene encodes CDR1 PRHDT and CDR2 FYEKMQ (reference sequence). CDR3 sequence reads: CASSLGQGGEPQHF. CDR3 in DNA: TGTGCCAGCAGCTTAGGGCAGGGAGGAGAGCCCCAGCATTTT. The variable domain in full, with the rest retrieved from reference TRBV13 and TRBJ1-5, is AAGVIQSPRHLIKEKRETATLKCYPIPRHDTVYWYQQGPGQDPQFLISFYEKMQSDKGSIPDRFSAQQFSDYHSELNMSSLELGDSALYFCASSLGQGGEPQHFGDGTRLSIL.

The rearrangement links TRBV4-1 to TRBJ1-2; D unclear. The CDR3 contains 15 residues. Trimming took off 0 bases at V and 7 bases at J, with 15 bases between the two ends. Germline V lookup: CDR1 MGHRA, CDR2 YSYEKL. The CDR3 sequence is CASSQDPLQTGGYTF. The DNA of the CDR3 is TGCGCCAGCAGCCAAGATCCCCTTCAGACGGGTGGCTACACCTTC.

The gene calls are TRBV5-1 and TRBJ2-3; possible D gene TRBD2, 6 bases. The CDR3 covers 14 residues. Looked up from germline, CDR1 is SGHRS and CDR2 is YFSETQ. V was clipped by 2 bases and J by 1 base, with 8 bases between them. CDR3: CASSLWGGTDTQYF. CDR3 nucleotide sequence: TGCGCCAGCAGCTTATGGGGGGGCACAGATACGCAGTATTTT.

Here the CDR3 DNA reads TGTGCCAGCAGTCCCGGTGGAGGGAGTACTGAAGCTTTCTTT. Translating it yields CASSPGGGSTEAFF. The chain carries TRBV7-3 and TRBJ1-1; D gene unclear. CDR1 is SGHTA and CDR2 is FQGTGA in the germline V gene. Trimming stripped 6 bases from V and 5 bases from J, with 16 bases between. The CDR3 sequence is 14 residues long.

The rearrangement uses TRBV18 and TRBJ1-6; D gene uncertain. V was trimmed by 4 bases and J by 8 bases, leaving 12 bases between them. Per the germline V gene, CDR1 is KGHSH and CDR2 is LQKENI. The CDR3 totals 14 residues. CDR3 nucleotide sequence: TGTGCCAGCTCACGCGGGATGAGGGATTCACCCCTCCACTTT. Its protein is CASSRGMRDSPLHF.

J is TRBJ2-3 and V is TRBV5-1, with 7 bases matching TRBD1. The trim removed 4 bases at V and 4 bases at J, leaving 6 bases unmatched. The CDR3 has 14 amino acids. CDR1 and CDR2 from the germline V gene are SGHRS and YFSETQ. The CDR3 DNA follows: TGCGCCAGCAGCCTCTTAGGGACAGCAGATACGCAGTATTTT. It encodes CASSLLGTADTQYF.

The CDR3 sequence is CAMAGGPNNEQFF. The CDR3 bases are TGTGCCATGGCCGGGGGGCCCAACAATGAGCAGTTCTTC. This chain links TRBV10-3 with TRBJ2-1, with D possibly TRBD2 on 7 matching bases. The CDR3 has 13 amino acids. The germline CDR1 and CDR2 sequences are ENHRY and SYGVKD. The germline V and J ends were trimmed by 9 bases and 5 bases, with 14 bases remaining between them.

This chain links TRBV30 with TRBJ1-5, with 12 bases that match TRBD1. This CDR3 has 18 residues. V gave up 1 base and J gave up 2 bases; unmatched junction bases: 9. Per the germline V gene, CDR1 is GTSNPN and CDR2 is SVGIG (reference sequence). The CDR3 sequence: CAWSGGQGAPLGNQPQHF. The CDR3 DNA sequence: TGTGCCTGGAGTGGGGGACAGGGGGCCCCCCTGGGCAATCAGCCCCAGCATTTT.

The chain couples TRBV5-1 to TRBJ1-4, with 8 bases aligning to TRBD1. The germline CDR1 and CDR2 sequences are SGHRS and YFSETQ. The CDR3 runs to 14 residues. The ends lost 4 bases at V and 8 bases at J; junction bases unmatched: 7. This CDR3 reads CASSPGGPGEKLFF. In DNA, the CDR3 is TGCGCCAGCAGCCCAGGGGGCCCCGGAGAAAAACTGTTTTTT.